Presented here are 19 T cell receptor beta chains from one specimen sequenced in a study of cytomegalovirus exposure and HLA in healthy donors. The study ran its PCR with 60 Vbeta and 13 Jbeta primers. TCRdb's table, derived via immunoSEQ multiplex PCR, lists solely in-frame clones and lacks some. The sample includes some 140,000 clones, 55% to 80% of them seen just once. The sequenced sample was PBMCs. The receptor source for this set is a woman aged 40 to 50 in good health and CMV-seronegative.

The genes are TRBV5-8 and TRBJ1-5, with TRBD1 identical over 10 bases. The CDR3 runs to 19 residues. Trimming at V came to 2 bases and at J to 2 bases, leaving 13 bases not matched to a gene. The V gene's germline CDR1 is SGHTS and CDR2 YDEGEE. This CDR3 is CASSFMGQGPVVGNQPQHF. Here the CDR3 DNA reads TGTGCCAGCAGCTTCATGGGACAGGGGCCCGTTGTTGGCAATCAGCCCCAGCATTTT.

The J gene is TRBJ2-3, the V gene TRBV6-1; TRBD2 matches 9 bases. Looked up from germline, CDR1 is MNHNS and CDR2 is SASEGT. V shed 0 bases and J 6 bases; nucleotides not matched to a gene: 10. This CDR3 comprises 17 residues. CDR3 coding DNA: TGTGCCAGCAGTGAAGCGCCGGGCGGGGGGGCCAGGGATACGCAGTATTTT. It is translated as CASSEAPGGGARDTQYF.

The chain recombines TRBV29-1 with TRBJ1-2, with TRBD1 matching 9 bases. The germline V gene has CDR1 SQVTM and CDR2 ANQGSEA. V lost 5 bases to trimming and J lost 7 bases; unmatched junction nucleotides: 2. The CDR3 runs 11 residues. CDR3 DNA: TGCAGCGTTTTGACAGGGGGTGGCTACACCTTC. Translated, it gives CSVLTGGGYTF. Full variable domain (outside the CDR3, taken from reference TRBV29-1 and TRBJ1-2): SAVISQKPSRDICQRGTSLTIQCQVDSQVTMMFWYRQQPGQSLTLIATANQGSEATYESGFVIDKFPISRPNLTFSTLTVSNMSPEDSSIYLCSVLTGGGYTFGSGTRLTVV.

The rearrangement joins TRBV13 to TRBJ2-2; tentatively, D is TRBD1 (6 bases). Between the trimmed V and J ends, which lost 8 bases and 2 bases, there was a span of 15 bases. This CDR3 comprises 15 residues. Germline V CDR1 and CDR2: PRHDT, FYEKMQ (reference sequence). The CDR3 loop reads CASSTGRGNTGELFF. The CDR3 DNA is TGTGCCAGCTCTACCGGCAGGGGAAACACCGGGGAGCTGTTTTTT.

The rearrangement uses TRBV19 and TRBJ1-2, with D unclear. This CDR3 region has 13 residues. Trimming took 3 bases from V and 6 from J, leaving 11 bases between them. CDR1 and CDR2 (germline): LNHDA, SQIVND (reference sequence). The CDR3 nucleotides are TGTGCCAGTAGTATTCCTCCTCGTGATGGCTACACCTTC. As protein: CASSIPPRDGYTF.

This clone was seen just once. CDR3 amino acids: CASSSIRQGVGQPQHF. The CDR3 region has the DNA TGTGCCAGCAGTTCGATAAGACAGGGGGTAGGTCAGCCCCAGCATTTT. This rearrangement joins TRBV28 to TRBJ1-5, with 9 positions matching TRBD1. After removal of 4 bases from V and 6 bases from J, the junction contained 10 bases not matched to a gene. Looked up from germline, CDR1 is MDHEN and CDR2 is SYDVKM. There are 16 residues in the CDR3.

The rearrangement links TRBV29-1 to TRBJ1-2, with 7 nucleotides matching TRBD1. CDR1 and CDR2 from the germline V gene are SQVTM and ANQGSEA. The trim removed 8 bases at V and 4 bases at J, leaving 10 bases unmatched. This CDR3 is 13 amino acids long. CDR3 amino acids: CSTRQGSSYGYTF. The CDR3 nucleotides read TGCAGCACCCGACAGGGAAGTTCCTATGGCTACACCTTC.

This chain joins TRBV19 and TRBJ2-1, with TRBD1 matching 8 bases. Trimming removed 3 bases from V and 9 bases from J; junction bases left unmatched: 4. Germline-derived CDR1 and CDR2 are LNHDA and SQIVND (reference sequence). The CDR3 is 13 amino acids. The CDR3 protein is CASSMDRVAEQFF. The CDR3 nucleotides read TGTGCCAGTAGTATGGACAGGGTCGCTGAGCAGTTCTTC.

Concerning this clone itself: The same CDR3 also results from other DNA sequences found in this sample. The chain links TRBV2 to TRBJ1-2; a possible D gene is TRBD1 (6 bases). The CDR3 spans 12 residues. Trimming removed 4 bases from V and 4 bases from J, with 7 bases in between. The V gene's germline CDR1 is SNHLY and CDR2 FYNNEI. The CDR3 DNA is TGTGCCAGCAGTGGACAGGTCTATGGCTACACCTTC. Its protein product is CASSGQVYGYTF.

Points on this clone: A junction end diverges from the germline sequence, so it may reflect a read error. V gene TRBV7-7 combines with J gene TRBJ2-5; 7 bases are a match to TRBD2. Germline CDR1 SSHAT, CDR2 FNYEAQ (reference sequence). This CDR3 comprises 17 residues. In nucleotides, the CDR3 is TGTGCTAGCAGCTTAGGTTACCAGCGGGGAACCCAAGAGACCCAGTACTTC. Its protein is CASSLGYQRGTQETQYF.

The chain couples TRBV7-6 to TRBJ2-1, with D possibly being TRBD1 (5 bases). V gave up 4 bases and J gave up 0 bases, with 10 bases separating them. This CDR3 has 15 amino acids. Germline V CDR1 and CDR2: SGHVS, FNYEAQ. Here the CDR3 reads CASSSQGLSYNEQFF. The CDR3, as DNA: TGTGCCAGCAGCTCCCAGGGTCTCTCCTACAATGAGCAGTTCTTC.

Only a few counts were recorded for this clone. The rearrangement joins TRBV29-1 to TRBJ1-4; 9 nucleotides agree with TRBD1. Germline V CDR1 and CDR2: SQVTM, ANQGSEA. V shed 4 bases, J shed 11 bases, and the junction held 11 bases outside the gene matches. The CDR3 length is 14 residues. CDR3 region: CSVARDRDGQKLFF. CDR3 DNA: TGCAGCGTTGCCCGGGACAGGGACGGGCAGAAACTGTTTTTT.

This chain links TRBV6-1 with TRBJ2-4, with 7 positions matching TRBD2. Germline-derived CDR1 and CDR2 are MNHNS and SASEGT. J gave up 4 bases and V 1 base, and 1 base lay outside the gene matches. This CDR3 contains 14 residues. In DNA form, the CDR3 reads TGTGCCAGCAGTGAAGTCGGGGGGAAAAACATTCAGTACTTC. The encoded protein is CASSEVGGKNIQYF.

This chain uses TRBV11-2 with TRBJ2-7, with a possible D match to TRBD2 (5 bases). CDR1 and CDR2 from the germline V gene are SGHAT and FQNNGV. The V end was cut by 5 bases, the J end by 5 bases, with 19 bases between. The CDR3 length is 15 residues. The CDR3 bases are TGTGCCAGCAGCCTCCAACCGGGGAAGTGGGACGAGCAGTACTTC. The encoded protein is CASSLQPGKWDEQYF.

The chain carries TRBV10-3 and TRBJ2-1, with D perhaps TRBD2 (5 bases). Per the germline V gene, CDR1 is ENHRY and CDR2 is SYGVKD. The CDR3 is 16 amino acids. V was pared by 4 bases and J by 1 base, with 14 bases between. CDR3 sequence: CAISGQLGTSYNEQFF. CDR3 in DNA: TGTGCCATCAGTGGCCAACTAGGAACTTCCTACAATGAGCAGTTCTTC.

The rearrangement joins TRBV29-1 to TRBJ2-5, with D uncertain. Germline CDR1 is SQVTM and CDR2 is ANQGSEA. The V and J ends lost 6 bases and 2 bases respectively, with 13 bases between them. The CDR3 has 13 residues. The CDR3 sequence: CSVLQPLQETQYF. The CDR3 coding sequence is TGCAGCGTGTTACAGCCGCTACAAGAGACCCAGTACTTC.

This clone came up a few times. The chain employs TRBV9 and TRBJ2-2; D remains ambiguous. This CDR3 spans 13 amino acids. CDR1 SGDLS and CDR2 YYNGEE come from the germline V gene. Trimming stripped 0 bases from V and 5 bases from J, with 5 bases between. This CDR3 is CASSVAGTGELFF. The CDR3 coding sequence is TGTGCCAGCAGCGTAGCAGGTACCGGGGAGCTGTTTTTT.

This clone showed up many times. The CDR3 sequence is CASSRCTGGADTEAFF. CDR3 nucleotide sequence: TGTGCCAGCAGCAGATGCACAGGGGGCGCGGACACTGAAGCTTTCTTT. The chain links TRBV21-1 to TRBJ1-1; TRBD1 is taken as the D call from the table, unchecked against the DNA. TRBV21-1 is assigned pseudogene status. The CDR3 runs 16 residues.

The chain couples TRBV7-2 to TRBJ1-5; 12 positions agree with TRBD1. The CDR3 extends over 16 amino acids. Germline V CDR1 and CDR2: SGHTA, FQGNSA. The V segment lost 5 bases and the J segment 8 bases; nucleotides outside the gene matches: 10. The CDR3 protein is CASSAGTGGGNEPQHF. DNA for the CDR3: TGTGCCAGCAGCGCGGGGACAGGGGGCGGGAATGAGCCCCAGCATTTT.